A single sample gave rise to the 13 T cell receptor beta chains below, sequenced in a study of OX40 agonist ivuxolimab in advanced cancers. The method was immunoSEQ multiplex PCR; TCRdb's version includes in-frame clones alone and lacks a portion of them. The table includes fewer than 35,000 clones, about four fifths detected once. Sequenced here: CD4+ or CD8+ T cells sorted from blood, sampled in a trial of the OX40 agonist ivuxolimab. The receptors originated from an adult with an advanced solid tumor such as melanoma, head and neck, liver or kidney cancer.

This clone was detected a few times. V gene TRBV5-4 combines with J gene TRBJ2-7, with D uncertain. Per germline, CDR1 SGHNT and CDR2 YYREEE (reference sequence). The CDR3 length is 11 residues. Trimming took 0 bases from V and 6 from J, leaving 4 bases between them. CDR3 residues: CASSLDREQYF. CDR3 DNA: TGTGCCAGCAGCTTGGACCGCGAGCAGTACTTC.

The J gene is TRBJ2-5, the V gene TRBV5-1, with TRBD1 matching over 7 bases. Germline CDR1 SGHRS, CDR2 YFSETQ. V gave up 4 bases and J gave up 2 bases; unmatched junction bases: 5. This CDR3 region has 14 residues. This CDR3 reads CASSTGTAQETQYF. Written as DNA, the CDR3 is TGCGCCAGCAGCACCGGGACAGCTCAAGAGACCCAGTACTTC.

The gene calls are TRBV5-5 and TRBJ2-3; 12 bases line up with TRBD2. Germline V gene sequence: CDR1 SGHKS, CDR2 YYEKEE (reference sequence). V was pared by 4 bases and J by 3 bases, with 3 bases of the junction left unmatched. The CDR3 is 15 amino acids. The DNA for the CDR3 is TGTGCCAGCAGCCTAGCGGGGGGGAGGACAGATACGCAGTATTTT. It translates to CASSLAGGRTDTQYF. Variable domain in full (rest from reference TRBV5-5 and TRBJ2-3): DAGVTQSPTHLIKTRGQQVTLRCSPISGHKSVSWYQQVLGQGPQFIFQYYEKEERGRGNFPDRFSARQFPNYSSELNVNALLLGDSALYLCASSLAGGRTDTQYFGPGTRLTVL.

The V and J genes are TRBV9 and TRBJ2-5; D unresolved. This CDR3 comprises 14 residues. V lost 0 bases and J lost 3, with 9 bases in between. Germline lookup yields CDR1 SGDLS and CDR2 YYNGEE. Here the CDR3 DNA reads TGTGCCAGCAGCGTAGGACACAGAAAAGAGACCCAGTACTTC. Translating gives CASSVGHRKETQYF.

The rearrangement joins TRBV6-5 to TRBJ2-1; 8 nucleotides align to TRBD1. V shed 8 bases, J shed 6 bases, and the junction held 9 bases outside the gene matches. There are 14 residues in the CDR3. Germline V gives CDR1 MNHEY, CDR2 SVGAGI. CDR3 loop: CASARGRVGNEQFF. The CDR3 DNA follows: TGTGCCAGCGCCAGGGGGCGCGTGGGCAATGAGCAGTTCTTC.

The rearrangement uses TRBV13 and TRBJ1-2, with D possibly matching TRBD1 (6 bases). V was pared by 4 bases and J by 6 bases, with 18 bases between. Germline-derived CDR1 and CDR2 are PRHDT and FYEKMQ (reference sequence). This CDR3 comprises 15 residues. The chain's CDR3 is CASSSAGVVEDGYTF. The CDR3 region has the DNA TGTGCCAGCAGCTCCGCAGGGGTTGTTGAAGATGGCTACACCTTC.

The V call is TRBV11-1, the J call TRBJ2-7, with a tentative D call TRBD2 (6 bases). V lost 2 bases, J lost 5 bases, and 7 bases lay in between. The CDR3 extends over 12 amino acids. Germline V lookup: CDR1 SGHAT, CDR2 FQDESV (reference sequence). The CDR3 nucleotides are TGTGCCAGCAGCTTAACGGGGGACGAGCAGTACTTC. Residues: CASSLTGDEQYF. Filled out from reference TRBV11-1 and TRBJ2-7, the complete variable domain reads EAEVAQSPRYKITEKSQAVAFWCDPISGHATLYWYRQILGQGPELLVQFQDESVVDDSQLPKDRFSAERLKGVDSTLKIQPAELGDSAMYLCASSLTGDEQYFGPGTRLTVT.

The genes are TRBV6-1 and TRBJ1-1; D unresolved. This CDR3 is built from 11 residues. The V end lost 3 bases, the J end lost 3 bases, and 2 bases lay between the germline ends. Germline V gene lookup returns CDR1 MNHNS and CDR2 SASEGT. The CDR3: CASSDYTEAFF. The CDR3 nucleotides are TGTGCCAGCAGTGATTACACTGAAGCTTTCTTT.

The CDR3 nucleotides read TGTGCCAGCAGTCGACACGGCTTTAACACTGAAGCTTTCTTT. Residues: CASSRHGFNTEAFF. The chain is built from TRBV6-5 and TRBJ1-1, with D unclear. Germline CDR1 reads MNHEY; CDR2 reads SVGAGI. Trimming took off 5 bases at V and 2 bases at J, with 12 bases between the two ends. There are 14 residues in the CDR3.

This clone was detected only once. V gene TRBV7-2 combines with J gene TRBJ2-1; 9 bases line up with TRBD2. The CDR3 extends over 16 amino acids. The germline CDR1 and CDR2 sequences are SGHTA and FQGNSA. Trimming at V came to 1 base and at J to 5 bases, leaving 6 bases not matched to a gene. The CDR3 DNA is TGTGCCAGCAGCTTAGTGGCGGGAGGGGCTAACAATGAGCAGTTCTTC. Amino acids: CASSLVAGGANNEQFF.

The chain combines TRBV19 with TRBJ1-1; the D is unclear. The germline gives CDR1 LNHDA, CDR2 SQIVND (reference sequence). The CDR3 sequence is 16 residues long. Trimming took off 3 bases at V and 0 bases at J, with 14 bases between the two ends. CDR3 region: CASSIRAVGLNTEAFF. In DNA, the CDR3 is TGTGCCAGTAGTATCCGAGCGGTAGGGCTGAACACTGAAGCTTTCTTT.

J is TRBJ1-5 and V is TRBV28; no clear D. This CDR3 is 13 amino acids long. The germline V gene encodes CDR1 MDHEN and CDR2 SYDVKM. Trimming removed 5 bases at V and 2 bases at J, with 7 bases between. The CDR3 DNA sequence: TGTGCCAGCAGTCTTGACGGCAATCAGCCCCAGCATTTT. Amino acids: CASSLDGNQPQHF.

The V call is TRBV7-2, the J call TRBJ2-7; weak D call: TRBD1 (5 bases). The V end was cut by 5 bases, the J end by 4 bases, with 18 bases between. CDR1 SGHTA and CDR2 FQGNSA come from the germline V gene. The CDR3 totals 15 residues. DNA of the CDR3: TGTGCCAGCAGCCTAGGGGCCGTAACTACGTACGAGCAGTACTTC. Protein sequence: CASSLGAVTTYEQYF.